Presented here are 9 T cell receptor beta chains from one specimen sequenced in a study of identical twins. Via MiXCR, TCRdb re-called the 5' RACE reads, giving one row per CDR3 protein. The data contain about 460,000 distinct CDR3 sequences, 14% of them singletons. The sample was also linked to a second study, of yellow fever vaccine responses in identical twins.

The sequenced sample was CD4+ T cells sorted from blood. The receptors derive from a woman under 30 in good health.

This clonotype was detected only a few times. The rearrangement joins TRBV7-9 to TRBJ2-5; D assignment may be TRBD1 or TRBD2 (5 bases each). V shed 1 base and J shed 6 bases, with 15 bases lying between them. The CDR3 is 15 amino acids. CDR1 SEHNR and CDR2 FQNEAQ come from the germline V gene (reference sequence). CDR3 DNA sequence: TGTGCCAGCAGCTTAGGTGGGGGAGTCGGAAAGACCCAGTACTTC. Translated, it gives CASSLGGGVGKTQYF.

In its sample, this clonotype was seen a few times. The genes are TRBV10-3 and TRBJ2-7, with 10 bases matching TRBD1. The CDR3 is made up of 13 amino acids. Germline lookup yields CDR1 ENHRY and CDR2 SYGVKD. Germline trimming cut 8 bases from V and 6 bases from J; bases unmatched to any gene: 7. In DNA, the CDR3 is TGTGCCATCTATCCGGGACAGGGGCGCGAGCAGTACTTC. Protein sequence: CAIYPGQGREQYF.

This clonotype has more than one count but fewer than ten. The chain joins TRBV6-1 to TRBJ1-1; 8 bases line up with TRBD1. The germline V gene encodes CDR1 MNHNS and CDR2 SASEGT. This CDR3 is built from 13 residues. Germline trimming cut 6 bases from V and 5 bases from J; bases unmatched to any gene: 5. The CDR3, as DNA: TGTGCCAGCAGGACAGGGGAATTTACTGAAGCTTTCTTT. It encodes CASRTGEFTEAFF.

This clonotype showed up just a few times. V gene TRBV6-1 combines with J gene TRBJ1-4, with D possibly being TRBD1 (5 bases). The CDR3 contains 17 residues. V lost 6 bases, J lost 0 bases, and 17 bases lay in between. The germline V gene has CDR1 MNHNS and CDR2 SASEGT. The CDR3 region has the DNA TGTGCCAGCAGAGCCCTCTGGGGGACCGCAACTAATGAAAAACTGTTTTTT. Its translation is CASRALWGTATNEKLFF.

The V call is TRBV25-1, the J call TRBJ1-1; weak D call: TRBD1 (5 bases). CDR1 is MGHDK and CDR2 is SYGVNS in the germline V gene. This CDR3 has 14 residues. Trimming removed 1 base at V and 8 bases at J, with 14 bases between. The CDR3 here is CASSEWRSRAEAFF. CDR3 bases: TGTGCCAGCAGTGAATGGAGGAGCAGGGCGGAAGCTTTCTTT.

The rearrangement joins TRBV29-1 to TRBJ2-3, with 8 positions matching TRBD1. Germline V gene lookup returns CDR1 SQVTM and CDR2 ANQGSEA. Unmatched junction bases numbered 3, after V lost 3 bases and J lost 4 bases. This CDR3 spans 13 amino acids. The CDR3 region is CSVEQGAADTQYF. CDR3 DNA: TGCAGCGTTGAGCAGGGGGCAGCAGATACGCAGTATTTT.

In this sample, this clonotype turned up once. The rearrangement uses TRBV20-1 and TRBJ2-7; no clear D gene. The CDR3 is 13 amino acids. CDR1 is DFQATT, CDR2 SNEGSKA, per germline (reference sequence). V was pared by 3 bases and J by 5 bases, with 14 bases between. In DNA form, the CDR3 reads TGCAGTGCTAGCTCTACGTCGACAAACGAGCAGTACTTC. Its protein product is CSASSTSTNEQYF.

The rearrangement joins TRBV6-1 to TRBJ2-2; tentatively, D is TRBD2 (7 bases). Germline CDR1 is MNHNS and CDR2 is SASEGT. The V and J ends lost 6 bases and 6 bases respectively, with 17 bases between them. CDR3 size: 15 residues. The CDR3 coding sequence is TGTGCCAGCAGGGAGAGGGAGGGGGGTGCCGGGGAGCTGTTTTTT. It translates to CASREREGGAGELFF.

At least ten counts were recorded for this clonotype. The CDR3 reads CSGSGGEETQYF. The CDR3 DNA is TGCAGCGGTAGCGGGGGGGAAGAGACCCAGTACTTC. The chain uses TRBV29-1 and TRBJ2-5, with 11 bases lining up with TRBD2. With V trimmed by 7 bases and J by 3 bases, 1 base remained unmatched. Germline loops: CDR1 SQVTM, CDR2 ANQGSEA. CDR3 length equals 12 residues.